Below, 5 T cell receptor beta chains from the same sample are listed, as sequenced in a study of shared clonotypes between healthy human individuals. This table comes from immunoSEQ multiplex PCR, and its TCRdb copy is limited to in-frame clones, with some not included. The table has millions of clones, 85% to 95% seen once. Source material: naive CD4+ T cells from PBMCs. Subset: CD45RA+ positively selected. The receptors were gathered from a man aged 18 to 30 in good health. Some clones in this sample may be carry-over from other donors' samples.

The rearrangement uses TRBV7-6 and TRBJ2-1, with TRBD2 matching 7 bases. V was pared by 5 bases and J by 5 bases, with 3 bases of the junction left unmatched. The V gene's germline CDR1 is SGHVS and CDR2 FNYEAQ. The CDR3 is made up of 13 amino acids. The CDR3 spells CASSAGTNNEQFF. DNA for the CDR3: TGTGCCAGCAGCGCCGGGACTAACAATGAGCAGTTCTTC.

The chain uses TRBV5-6 and TRBJ2-2; 7 nucleotides match TRBD2. V was pared by 1 base and J by 3 bases, with 9 bases of the junction left unmatched. The germline CDR1 and CDR2 sequences are SGHDT and YYEEEE. This CDR3 is built from 17 residues. CDR3: CASSLFLTGGYTGELFF. DNA for the CDR3: TGTGCCAGCAGCTTGTTTCTAACGGGAGGATACACCGGGGAGCTGTTTTTT.

This clone was seen only a few times. The J gene is TRBJ2-2, the V gene TRBV2; 13 nucleotides line up with TRBD2. There are 16 residues in the CDR3. The V gene end was trimmed by 4 bases and the J gene end by 4 bases; junction bases not matched to a gene: 3. Germline loops: CDR1 SNHLY, CDR2 FYNNEI. The CDR3 sequence is CASSGGLAGATGELFF. The CDR3 nucleotides read TGTGCCAGCAGTGGCGGACTAGCGGGAGCCACCGGGGAGCTGTTTTTT.

The chain carries TRBV30 and TRBJ2-7, with TRBD2 matching over 13 bases. The germline V gene encodes CDR1 GTSNPN and CDR2 SVGIG (reference sequence). The CDR3 consists of 14 residues. Germline trimming cut 3 bases from V and 6 bases from J; bases unmatched to any gene: 5. The DNA of the CDR3 is TGTGCCTGGAGCGGACTAGCGGGAGATAGCGAGCAGTACTTC. It is translated as CAWSGLAGDSEQYF.

The rearrangement links TRBV18 to TRBJ1-1; no reliable D call. CDR3 length equals 14 residues. The germline CDR1 and CDR2 sequences are KGHSH and LQKENI. V was trimmed by 3 bases and J by 12 bases, leaving 20 bases between them. This CDR3 reads CASSPPRSEKVSFF. The CDR3 bases are TGTGCCAGCTCACCCCCCAGGTCGGAGAAAGTTTCTTTCTTT.